A single sample is the source of the 11 T cell receptor beta chains below, sequenced in a study of cytomegalovirus exposure and HLA in healthy donors. A multiplex PCR was run with 60 Vbeta primers and 13 Jbeta primers. TCRdb's table, derived via immunoSEQ multiplex PCR, lists solely in-frame clones and lacks some. The sample includes fewer than 200,000 clones, approximately 79% of them seen just once. Sequenced material: PBMCs. The receptors come from a man aged 35 to 55 in good health and CMV-seronegative.

The chain employs TRBV2 and TRBJ1-6; 9 bases agree with TRBD1. In germline, CDR1 is SNHLY, CDR2 FYNNEI. Germline trimming cut 6 bases from V and 7 bases from J; bases unmatched to any gene: 4. The CDR3 is made up of 14 amino acids. Here the CDR3 DNA reads TGTGCCAGCAGCGCCGGGACAGGGAATTCACCCCTCCACTTT. This sequence encodes CASSAGTGNSPLHF.

The table lists this clone with a count of one. The rearrangement links TRBV11-3 to TRBJ2-2; a weak D match, TRBD2 (6 bases). V lost 7 bases and J 4 bases, leaving 19 bases between the germline ends. Germline CDR1 SGHNT, CDR2 YENEEA. This CDR3 spans 16 amino acids. The CDR3: CASTRDGGGSTGELFF. DNA for the CDR3: TGTGCCAGCACCCGAGATGGGGGAGGTAGCACCGGGGAGCTGTTTTTT.

Note on this clone: This specimen includes other DNA sequences encoding the same CDR3. V and J are TRBV10-3 and TRBJ1-1, with 9 bases fitting TRBD1. The CDR3 extends over 16 amino acids. V was pared by 2 bases and J by 4 bases, with 8 bases of the junction left unmatched. The V gene's germline CDR1 is ENHRY and CDR2 SYGVKD. The CDR3 is CAISEGGQGIGTEAFF. The CDR3, as DNA: TGTGCCATCAGTGAGGGAGGACAGGGGATCGGCACTGAAGCTTTCTTT.

The chain carries TRBV27 and TRBJ1-2; 11 positions agree with TRBD1. Trimming removed 5 bases from V and 4 bases from J; junction bases left unmatched: 6. Germline V gene lookup returns CDR1 MNHEY and CDR2 SMNVEV (reference sequence). The CDR3 spans 15 residues. The CDR3 loop is CASSAGTGGGYGYTF. For the CDR3, the DNA is TGTGCCAGCAGTGCCGGGACAGGGGGTGGCTATGGCTACACCTTC.

This clone was seen a few times. The rearrangement uses TRBV29-1 and TRBJ1-1; 7 bases line up with TRBD1. J gave up 7 bases and V 6 bases, and 23 bases lay outside the gene matches. CDR1 SQVTM and CDR2 ANQGSEA come from the germline V gene. CDR3 size: 17 residues. CDR3 residues: CSVDLLWTGDGYVEAFF. The CDR3 region has the DNA TGCAGCGTGGACCTCCTTTGGACAGGTGATGGATACGTTGAAGCTTTCTTT.

This clone has a single count. The V call is TRBV7-6, the J call TRBJ2-5, with 10 bases identical to TRBD1. The CDR3 spans 15 residues. V shed 5 bases, J shed 4 bases, and the junction held 7 bases outside the gene matches. Germline assignment: CDR1 SGHVS and CDR2 FNYEAQ. The CDR3 loop is CASSRDRGVGETQYF. CDR3 DNA: TGTGCCAGCAGCCGGGACAGGGGCGTCGGAGAGACCCAGTACTTC.

The chain recombines TRBV9 with TRBJ2-7; D not certain. Trimming took 0 bases from V and 5 from J, leaving 9 bases between them. CDR3 length equals 13 residues. Per germline, CDR1 SGDLS and CDR2 YYNGEE. CDR3 nucleotides: TGTGCCAGCAGCGTAGAAGGAGTAAACGAGCAGTACTTC. This encodes CASSVEGVNEQYF.

J is TRBJ2-3 and V is TRBV18, with TRBD1 identical over 8 bases. This CDR3 comprises 14 residues. After removal of 2 bases from V and 7 bases from J, the junction contained 5 bases not matched to a gene. Germline CDR1 KGHSH, CDR2 LQKENI. CDR3 nucleotides: TGTGCCAGCTCACCAGCCAGGGGGCGCAATACGCAGTATTTT. Translated: CASSPARGRNTQYF. Looking up the rest from reference TRBV18 and TRBJ2-3 gives the full variable domain: NAGVMQNPRHLVRRRGQEARLRCSPMKGHSHVYWYRQLPEEGLKFMVYLQKENIIDESGMPKERFSAEFPKEGPSILRIQQVVRGDSAAYFCASSPARGRNTQYFGPGTRLTVL.

The rearrangement joins TRBV27 to TRBJ1-5, with TRBD1 as a possible D gene (6 bases). Germline V CDR1 and CDR2: MNHEY, SMNVEV (reference sequence). V lost 5 bases to trimming and J lost 5 bases, with 16 bases between them. This CDR3 is 15 amino acids long. CDR3 region: CASSPSWGGYQPQHF. Here the CDR3 DNA reads TGTGCCAGCAGTCCATCCTGGGGGGGCTATCAGCCCCAGCATTTT.

The genes are TRBV10-3 and TRBJ2-2; 8 bases are shared with TRBD1. The germline CDR1 and CDR2 sequences are ENHRY and SYGVKD. V was pared by 0 bases and J by 0 bases, with 6 bases of the junction left unmatched. The CDR3 length is 18 residues. Written as DNA, the CDR3 is TGTGCCATCAGTGAGTCGGATGCAGGGGGCGCGAACACCGGGGAGCTGTTTTTT. Its protein product is CAISESDAGGANTGELFF.

This clone appeared once. The chain carries TRBV11-3 and TRBJ2-2, with TRBD2 identical over 9 bases. CDR1 and CDR2 (germline): SGHNT, YENEEA. With V trimmed by 5 bases and J by 0 bases, 4 bases remained unmatched. This CDR3 spans 16 amino acids. The CDR3 nucleotides read TGTGCCAGCAGCGTGACTAGCGGACCGAACACCGGGGAGCTGTTTTTT. Its protein is CASSVTSGPNTGELFF.